This TCR beta chain was identified in a study of cytomegalovirus exposure and HLA in healthy donors. As for the study in general: About 85 million unique TCRs from HLA-typed donors were held in an early release of data. Whole-study results and caveats: TCR beta chains numbering some 160 were designated cytomegalovirus-associated. In a later analysis, parvovirus B19, influenza, CMV and Epstein-Barr virus appeared linked to several top co-occurrence clusters.

Use of 60 Vbeta and 13 Jbeta primers characterized the PCR. The data were produced by immunoSEQ multiplex PCR, yet TCRdb's version contains in-frame clones alone and is incomplete. The sample consists of approximately 120,000 clones, approximately 87% of them appearing once. This clone was counted a few times. Its antigen is as yet unknown. This CDR3 has 15 residues. The germline V gene has CDR1 MGHRA and CDR2 YSYEKL. V was shortened by 3 bases and J by 5 bases, with 17 bases between the two germline ends. What was sequenced was PBMCs. The receptor comes from a man in his late teens or twenties in good health and CMV-seropositive. The genes are TRBV4-1 and TRBJ2-7; maybe TRBD1 (6 bases). CDR3 nucleotide sequence: TGCGCCAGCAGCCAGAAGATCCGGGACATCAACGAGCAGTACTTC. Translated: CASSQKIRDINEQYF.